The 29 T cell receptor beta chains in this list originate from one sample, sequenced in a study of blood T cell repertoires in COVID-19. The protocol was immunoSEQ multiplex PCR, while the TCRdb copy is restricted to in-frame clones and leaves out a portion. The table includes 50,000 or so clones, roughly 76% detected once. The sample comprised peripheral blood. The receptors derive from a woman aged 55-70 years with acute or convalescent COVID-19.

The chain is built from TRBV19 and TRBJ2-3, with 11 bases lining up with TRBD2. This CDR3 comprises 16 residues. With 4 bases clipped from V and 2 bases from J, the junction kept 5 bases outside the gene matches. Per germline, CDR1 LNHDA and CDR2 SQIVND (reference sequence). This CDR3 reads CASSKPGLAATDTQYF. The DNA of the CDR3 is TGTGCCAGTAGTAAACCGGGACTAGCGGCCACAGATACGCAGTATTTT.

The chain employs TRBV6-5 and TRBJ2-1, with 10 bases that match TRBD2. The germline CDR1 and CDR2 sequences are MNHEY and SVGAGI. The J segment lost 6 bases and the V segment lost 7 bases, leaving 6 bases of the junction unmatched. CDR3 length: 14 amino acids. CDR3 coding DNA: TGTGCCAGCAACCCAGCGGGAGGGCTCAATGAGCAGTTCTTC. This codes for CASNPAGGLNEQFF.

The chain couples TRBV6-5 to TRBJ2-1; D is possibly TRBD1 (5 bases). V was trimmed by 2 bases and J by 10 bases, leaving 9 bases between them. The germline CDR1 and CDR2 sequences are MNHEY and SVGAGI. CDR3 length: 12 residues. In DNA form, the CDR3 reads TGTGCCAGCAGTTACGCCAACAGGGAGCAGTTCTTC. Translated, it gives CASSYANREQFF.

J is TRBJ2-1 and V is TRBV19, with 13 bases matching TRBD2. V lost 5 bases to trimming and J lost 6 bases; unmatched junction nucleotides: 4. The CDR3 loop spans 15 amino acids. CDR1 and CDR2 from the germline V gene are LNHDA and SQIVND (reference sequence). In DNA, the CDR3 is TGTGCCAGTAGTGCCCGGACTAGCGGGAGCAATGAGCAGTTCTTC. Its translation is CASSARTSGSNEQFF.

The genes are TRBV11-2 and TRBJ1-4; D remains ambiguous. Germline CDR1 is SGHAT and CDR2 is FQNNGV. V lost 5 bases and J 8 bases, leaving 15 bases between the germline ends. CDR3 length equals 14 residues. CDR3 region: CASSRNAVGEKLFF. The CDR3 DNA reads TGTGCCAGCAGCCGGAACGCGGTTGGCGAAAAACTGTTTTTT.

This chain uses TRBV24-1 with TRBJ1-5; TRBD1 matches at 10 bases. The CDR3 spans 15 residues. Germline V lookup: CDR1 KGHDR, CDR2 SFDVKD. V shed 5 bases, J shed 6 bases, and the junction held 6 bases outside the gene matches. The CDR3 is CATSGPGQGTQPQHF. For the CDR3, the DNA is TGTGCCACCAGTGGACCGGGACAGGGGACTCAGCCCCAGCATTTT.

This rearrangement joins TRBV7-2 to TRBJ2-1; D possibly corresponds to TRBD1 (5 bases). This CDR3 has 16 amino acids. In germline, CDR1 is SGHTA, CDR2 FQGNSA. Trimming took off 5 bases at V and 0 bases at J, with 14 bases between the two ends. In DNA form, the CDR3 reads TGTGCCAGCAGCCCAAGCAGGGTAATCTCCTACAATGAGCAGTTCTTC. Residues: CASSPSRVISYNEQFF.

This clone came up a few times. The CDR3 reads CASRVTRTATGYSFF. The CDR3 nucleotides read TGTGCCAGCAGAGTAACTCGAACGGCTACAGGGTACTCTTTCTTT. The chain joins TRBV6-5 to TRBJ1-1; TRBD1 might be the D (6 bases). The CDR3 consists of 15 residues. CDR1 is MNHEY and CDR2 is SVGAGI in the germline V gene. The germline V and J ends were trimmed by 6 bases and 12 bases, with 26 bases remaining between them.

The CDR3 nucleotides are TGTGCCAGCAGCCCGCGAGGCAGGGGTGTTGGTGATGGCTACACCTTC. Protein product: CASSPRGRGVGDGYTF. The V call is TRBV14, the J call TRBJ1-2; perhaps TRBD1 as D (6 bases). V lost 4 bases, J lost 6 bases, and 21 bases lay in between. The CDR3 sequence is 16 residues long. Germline lookup yields CDR1 SGHDN and CDR2 FVKESK.

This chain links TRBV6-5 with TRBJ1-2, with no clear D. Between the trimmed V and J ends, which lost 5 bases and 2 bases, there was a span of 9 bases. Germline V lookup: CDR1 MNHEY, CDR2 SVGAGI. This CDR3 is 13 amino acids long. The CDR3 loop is CASSKIENYGYTF. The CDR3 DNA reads TGTGCCAGCAGTAAAATAGAGAACTATGGCTACACCTTC.

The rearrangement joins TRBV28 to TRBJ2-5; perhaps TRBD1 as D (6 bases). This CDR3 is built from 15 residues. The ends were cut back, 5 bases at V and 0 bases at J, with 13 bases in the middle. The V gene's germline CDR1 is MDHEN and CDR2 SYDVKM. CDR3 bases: TGTGCCAGCAGTCCCCTCACAGGGAACCAAGAGACCCAGTACTTC. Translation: CASSPLTGNQETQYF.

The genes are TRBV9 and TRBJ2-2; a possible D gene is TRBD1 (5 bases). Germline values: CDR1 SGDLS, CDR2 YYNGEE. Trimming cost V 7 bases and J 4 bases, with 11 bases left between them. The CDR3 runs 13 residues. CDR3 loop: CASGEDITGELFF. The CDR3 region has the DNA TGTGCCAGCGGAGAGGACATCACCGGGGAGCTGTTTTTT.

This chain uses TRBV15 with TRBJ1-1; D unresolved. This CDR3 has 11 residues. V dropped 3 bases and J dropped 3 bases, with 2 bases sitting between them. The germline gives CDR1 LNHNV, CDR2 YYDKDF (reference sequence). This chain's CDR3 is CATSSYTEAFF. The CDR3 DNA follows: TGTGCCACCAGCAGCTACACTGAAGCTTTCTTT.

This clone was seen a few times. The CDR3 is CASSLVVPGYNEQFF. DNA for the CDR3: TGTGCCAGCAGCTTAGTGGTTCCCGGGTACAATGAGCAGTTCTTC. V is TRBV5-6 and J is TRBJ2-1; D unclear. Germline V gene sequence: CDR1 SGHDT, CDR2 YYEEEE. The CDR3 length is 15 residues. V lost 2 bases to trimming and J lost 4 bases, with 13 bases between them. Based on the CDR3 plus reference TRBV5-6 and TRBJ2-1, the full variable domain is DAGVTQSPTHLIKTRGQQVTLRCSPKSGHDTVSWYQQALGQGPQFIFQYYEEEERQRGNFPDRFSGHQFPNYSSELNVNALLLGDSALYLCASSLVVPGYNEQFFGPGTRLTVL.

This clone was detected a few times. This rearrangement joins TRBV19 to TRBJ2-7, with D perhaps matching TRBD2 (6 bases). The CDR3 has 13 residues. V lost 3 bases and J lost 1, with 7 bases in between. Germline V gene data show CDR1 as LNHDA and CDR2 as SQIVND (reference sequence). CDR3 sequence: CASSMTSSYEQYF. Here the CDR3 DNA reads TGTGCCAGTAGTATGACTAGTTCCTACGAGCAGTACTTC.

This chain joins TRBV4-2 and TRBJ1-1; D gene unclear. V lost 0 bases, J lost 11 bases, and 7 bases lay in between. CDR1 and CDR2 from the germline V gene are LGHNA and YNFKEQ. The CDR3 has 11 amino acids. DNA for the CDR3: TGTGCCAGCAGCCAAGAGGGCTACGCTTTCTTT. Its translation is CASSQEGYAFF.

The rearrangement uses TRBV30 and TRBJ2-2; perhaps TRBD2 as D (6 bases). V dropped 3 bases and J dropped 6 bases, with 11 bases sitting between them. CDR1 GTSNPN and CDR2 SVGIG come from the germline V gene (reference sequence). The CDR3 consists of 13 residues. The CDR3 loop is CAWRGGVAGELFF. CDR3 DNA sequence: TGTGCCTGGAGAGGAGGGGTGGCCGGGGAGCTGTTTTTT.

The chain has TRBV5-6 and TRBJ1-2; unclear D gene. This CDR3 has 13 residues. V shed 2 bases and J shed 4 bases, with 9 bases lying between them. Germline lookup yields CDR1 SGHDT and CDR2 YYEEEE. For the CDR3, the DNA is TGTGCCAGCAGCTTACGGAACAGCTATGGCTACACCTTC. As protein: CASSLRNSYGYTF. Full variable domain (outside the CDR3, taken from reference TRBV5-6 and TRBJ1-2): DAGVTQSPTHLIKTRGQQVTLRCSPKSGHDTVSWYQQALGQGPQFIFQYYEEEERQRGNFPDRFSGHQFPNYSSELNVNALLLGDSALYLCASSLRNSYGYTFGSGTRLTVV.

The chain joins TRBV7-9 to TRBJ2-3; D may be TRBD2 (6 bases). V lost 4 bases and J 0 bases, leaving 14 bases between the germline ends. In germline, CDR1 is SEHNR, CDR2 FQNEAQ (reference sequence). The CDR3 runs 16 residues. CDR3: CASSSTRRSSTDTQYF. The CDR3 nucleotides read TGTGCCAGCAGCTCGACTAGGCGGAGTAGCACAGATACGCAGTATTTT.

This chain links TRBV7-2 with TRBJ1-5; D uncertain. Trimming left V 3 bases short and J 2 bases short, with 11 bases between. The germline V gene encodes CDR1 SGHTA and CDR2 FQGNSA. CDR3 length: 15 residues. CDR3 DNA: TGTGCCAGCAGCTTTGTAGCCGCAGGCAATCAGCCCCAGCATTTT. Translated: CASSFVAAGNQPQHF.

CDR3 bases: TGTGCCAGCAGCGTAGCCATGGAGGAGACCCAGTACTTC. Protein: CASSVAMEETQYF. The rearrangement joins TRBV9 to TRBJ2-5, with D unclear. CDR1 and CDR2 (germline): SGDLS, YYNGEE. The CDR3 is 13 residues long. V gave up 0 bases and J gave up 5 bases, with 8 bases separating them.

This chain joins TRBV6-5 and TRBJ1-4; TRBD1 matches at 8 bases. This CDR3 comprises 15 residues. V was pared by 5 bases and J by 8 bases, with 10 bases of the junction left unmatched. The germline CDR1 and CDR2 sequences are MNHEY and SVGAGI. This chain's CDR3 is CASSTLGRGQEKLFF. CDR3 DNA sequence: TGTGCCAGCAGTACCCTCGGCAGGGGGCAAGAAAAACTGTTTTTT.

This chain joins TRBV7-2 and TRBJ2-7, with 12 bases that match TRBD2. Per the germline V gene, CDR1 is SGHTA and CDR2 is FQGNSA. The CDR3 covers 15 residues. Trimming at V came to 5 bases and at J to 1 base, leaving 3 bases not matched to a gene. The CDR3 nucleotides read TGTGCCAGCAGCGCAACTAGCGGGAGGTCCTACGAGCAGTACTTC. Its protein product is CASSATSGRSYEQYF.

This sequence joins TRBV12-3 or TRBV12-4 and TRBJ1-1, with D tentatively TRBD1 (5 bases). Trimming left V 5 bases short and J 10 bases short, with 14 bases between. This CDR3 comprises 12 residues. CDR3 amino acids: CASSPSTVLAFF. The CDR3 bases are TGTGCCAGCAGTCCCTCGACAGTCTTAGCTTTCTTT.

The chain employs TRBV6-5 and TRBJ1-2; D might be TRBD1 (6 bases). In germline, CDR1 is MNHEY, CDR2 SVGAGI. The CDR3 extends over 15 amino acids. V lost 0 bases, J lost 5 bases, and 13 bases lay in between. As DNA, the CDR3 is TGTGCCAGCAGTTACTCGGGCAGGGGAGTATATGGCTACACCTTC. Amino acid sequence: CASSYSGRGVYGYTF.

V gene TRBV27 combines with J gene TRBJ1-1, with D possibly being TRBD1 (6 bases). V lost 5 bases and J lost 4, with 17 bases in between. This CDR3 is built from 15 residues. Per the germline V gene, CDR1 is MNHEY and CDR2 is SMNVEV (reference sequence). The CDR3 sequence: CASSERYRVGTEAFF. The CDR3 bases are TGTGCCAGCAGTGAACGCTACAGGGTCGGCACTGAAGCTTTCTTT.

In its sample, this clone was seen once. DNA of the CDR3: TGCGCCAGCAGCCTTACAGGGGCCTACACAGATACGCAGTATTTT. This encodes CASSLTGAYTDTQYF. The rearrangement joins TRBV5-1 to TRBJ2-3; 7 nucleotides align to TRBD1. J was trimmed by 2 bases and V by 4 bases; bases with no gene match: 7. This CDR3 comprises 15 residues. In germline, CDR1 is SGHRS, CDR2 YFSETQ.

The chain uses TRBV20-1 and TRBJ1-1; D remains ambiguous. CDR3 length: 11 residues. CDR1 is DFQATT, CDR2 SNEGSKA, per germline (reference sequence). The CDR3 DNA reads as TGCAACCCTTCTATGAACACTGAAGCTTTCTTT. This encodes CNPSMNTEAFF.

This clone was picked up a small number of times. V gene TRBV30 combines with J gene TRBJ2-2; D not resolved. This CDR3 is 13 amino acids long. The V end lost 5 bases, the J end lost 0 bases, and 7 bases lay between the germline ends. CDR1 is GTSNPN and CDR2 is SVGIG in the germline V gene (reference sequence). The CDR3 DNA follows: TGTGCCTGGTCGTGGCCGAACACCGGGGAGCTGTTTTTT. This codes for CAWSWPNTGELFF.